A single sample is the source of the 3 T cell receptor beta chains below, sequenced in a study of naive and memory T cell subsets. An equimolar mix of two oligonucleotides served as the beta constant-region primer for TRBC1 and TRBC2. TCRdb processed the UMI-ligation and nested PCR reads anew with MiXCR; each CDR3 protein has one entry. The repertoire holds 81,000 or so distinct CDR3 sequences, with more than 6.5% as singletons. Specimen: central memory CD4+ T cells from blood. The receptors come from a human donor in good health.

In this sample, this clonotype turned up many times. The chain has TRBV12-3 or TRBV12-4 and TRBJ2-6; tentative D call: TRBD2 (6 bases). The CDR3 spans 19 residues. The ends were cut back, 5 bases at V and 0 bases at J, with 20 bases in the middle. Written as DNA, the CDR3 is TGTGCCAGCAGTCCAAGGGGACTCTTCAACCCCTCTGGGGCCAACGTCCTGACTTTC. It specifies CASSPRGLFNPSGANVLTF.

This clonotype was picked up one time. This clone may be a read error of a much larger clone one base away. The CDR3 DNA is TGCAGCGTTGGACAGGGAGGTCAGCCCCAGCATTTT. It is translated as CSVGQGGQPQHF. V is TRBV29-1 and J is TRBJ1-5, with 7 bases identical to TRBD1. V trimming: 4 bases; J trimming: 6 bases; junction bases outside the gene matches: 3. The CDR3 contains 12 residues. Per germline, CDR1 SQVTM and CDR2 ANQGSEA.

This chain uses TRBV12-3 or TRBV12-4 with TRBJ2-3, with 7 bases that match TRBD2. V shed 2 bases, J shed 2 bases, and the junction held 4 bases outside the gene matches. The length of the CDR3 is 15 residues. CDR3 sequence: CASSLSGGYTDTQYF. The CDR3, as DNA: TGTGCCAGCAGTTTATCGGGAGGTTACACAGATACGCAGTATTTT.